This T cell receptor beta chain was observed in a study of shared clonotypes between healthy human individuals. At the level of the study: Sampling drew on donors who were a couple of women and a few men aged 18 to 49. Study-wide findings and caveats: Naive subsets generally exceeded memory subsets in estimated richness.

The length of the CDR3 is 14 residues. V lost 3 bases and J lost 7, with 12 bases in between. The V gene's germline CDR1 is MGHDK and CDR2 SYGVNS. The authors combined CD45RO+ cells with CCR7-negative CD45RA+ TemRA cells as CD8 memory. The table came from immunoSEQ multiplex PCR; TCRdb's copy has only in-frame clones and leaves some out. The profile shows around 690,000 clones, about 90% of them singletons. Comment on this clone: Antigen unknown.

This rearrangement joins TRBV25-1 to TRBJ1-4; D is possibly TRBD1 (6 bases). Sequenced material: memory CD8+ T cells from PBMCs. Subset specified: CD45RO+ cells pooled with CCR7-negative TemRA cells. This sequence was found in a man aged 18 to 29 in good health. Some clones in this sample may be carry-over from other donors' samples. CDR3 in DNA: TGTGCCAGCAGTGACAGGGGCGGGGGTGAAAAACTGTTTTTT. Encoded protein: CASSDRGGGEKLFF.